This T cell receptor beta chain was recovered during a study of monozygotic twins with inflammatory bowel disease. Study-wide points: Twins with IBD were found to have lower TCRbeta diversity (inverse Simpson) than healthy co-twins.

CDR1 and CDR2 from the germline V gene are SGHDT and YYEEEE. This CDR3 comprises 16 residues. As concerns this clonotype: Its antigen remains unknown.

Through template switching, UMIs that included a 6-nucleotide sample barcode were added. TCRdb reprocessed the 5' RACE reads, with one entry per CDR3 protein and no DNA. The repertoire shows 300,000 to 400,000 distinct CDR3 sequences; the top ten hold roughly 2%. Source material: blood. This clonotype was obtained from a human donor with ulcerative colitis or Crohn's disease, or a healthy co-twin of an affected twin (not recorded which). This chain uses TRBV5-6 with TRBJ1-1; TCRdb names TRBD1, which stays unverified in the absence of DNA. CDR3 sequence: CASSLGSGTLNTEAFF.